This TCR beta chain was sequenced during a study of T cells expressing NK-cell markers. Study information: Sorted T-cell subsets CD3+CD56+NKG2C+, CD3+CD56+NKG2C- and CD3+CD56-NKG2C+ were TCR beta-sequenced. Study observations and caveats: The study left the HCMV specificity of expanded NKG2C+ T cell clones unresolved. Over 5 donors showed dominant NKG2C+ clonotypes comprising roughly 1.0-7.5% of their CD8+ T cells.

TCRdb reprocessed the 5' RACE reads; each CDR3 protein has one entry and no DNA is given. The repertoire table contains 400,000 to 450,000 distinct CDR3 sequences. In the case of this clonotype: The antigen is not known.

There are 15 residues in the CDR3. In germline, CDR1 is ENHRY, CDR2 SYGVKD. The sequence derives from a woman aged 18-70 years in good health. The rearrangement links TRBV10-3 to TRBJ2-7; TCRdb gives TRBD2 as the D gene, but with no DNA this cannot be confirmed. Sequenced sample: blood T cells: a sorted CD56 or NKG2C T cell subset, CD4+ or CD8+ T cells, or bulk PBMC T cells (not recorded which). This CDR3 is CAISDQAGGPYEQYF.